Presented here are 5 T cell receptor beta chains from one specimen sequenced in a study of Ad26.COV2.S vaccination and SARS-CoV-2 variants. Profiling relied on immunoSEQ multiplex PCR, and the TCRdb table lists in-frame clones only, not all of them. Among 350,000 to 400,000 clones listed, approximately 86% were seen once. This sample's treatment: over 15 received Ad26.COV2.S at low or high dose, single or two shots; roughly five received placebo; per-sample allocation not given. Sampling took place 63 days after the first vaccine or placebo injection. Sample: peripheral blood, taken in a trial of Ad26.COV2.S vaccine versus placebo. These receptors were taken from a person between 18 and 65 years old who received the Ad26.COV2.S COVID-19 vaccine or a placebo.

The gene calls are TRBV23-1 and TRBJ2-3; the D is unclear. TRBV23-1 is identified as an open reading frame with a role that is uncertain. V shed 8 bases and J shed 0 bases, with 15 bases lying between them. This CDR3 comprises 15 residues. This CDR3 is CASSSVAGSTDTQYF. CDR3 bases: TGCGCCAGCTCTTCTGTTGCCGGGAGCACAGATACGCAGTATTTT.

The genes are TRBV19 and TRBJ2-7, with D unresolved. Trimming pared 1 base from V and 0 bases from J, leaving 7 bases between. The CDR3 covers 14 residues. Germline V CDR1 and CDR2: LNHDA, SQIVND (reference sequence). This CDR3 is CASSIVGSSYEQYF. The CDR3 DNA reads as TGTGCCAGTAGTATAGTGGGAAGCTCCTACGAGCAGTACTTC.

The CDR3 sequence: CASSVWDTSSGNTIYF. The CDR3 region has the DNA TGTGCCAGCAGTGTTTGGGACACCTCCTCTGGAAACACCATATATTTT. This chain connects TRBV6-1 to TRBJ1-3; D possibly corresponds to TRBD1 (6 bases). Trimming removed 4 bases from V and 0 bases from J, with 13 bases in between. CDR3 length equals 16 residues. Germline values: CDR1 MNHNS, CDR2 SASEGT.

The CDR3 bases are TGTGCCAGCAGCTTTAGGGCCGGCACTGAAGCTTTCTTT. Translation gives CASSFRAGTEAFF. The V and J genes are TRBV7-2 and TRBJ1-1; D remains ambiguous. Germline loops: CDR1 SGHTA, CDR2 FQGNSA. V gave up 3 bases and J gave up 4 bases, with 9 bases separating them. CDR3 length equals 13 residues.

The chain uses TRBV6-6 and TRBJ2-1; no firm D call. The CDR3 sequence is 14 residues long. V was clipped by 0 bases and J by 4 bases, with 7 bases between them. Germline V gene data show CDR1 as MNHNY and CDR2 as SVGAGI (reference sequence). The CDR3 sequence: CASSYSKLYNEQFF. CDR3 nucleotides: TGTGCCAGCAGTTACTCGAAATTATACAATGAGCAGTTCTTC.